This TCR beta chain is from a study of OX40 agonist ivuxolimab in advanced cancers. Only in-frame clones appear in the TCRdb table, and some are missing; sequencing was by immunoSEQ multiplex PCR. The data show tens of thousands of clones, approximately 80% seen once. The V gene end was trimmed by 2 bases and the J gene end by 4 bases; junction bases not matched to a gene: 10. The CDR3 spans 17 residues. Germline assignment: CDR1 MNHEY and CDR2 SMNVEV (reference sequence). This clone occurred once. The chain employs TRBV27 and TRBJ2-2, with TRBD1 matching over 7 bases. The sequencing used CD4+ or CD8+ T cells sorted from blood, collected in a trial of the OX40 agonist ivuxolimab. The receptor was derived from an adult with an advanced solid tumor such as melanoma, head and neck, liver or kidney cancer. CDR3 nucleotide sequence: TGTGCCAGCAGTTTAGACCAACAGGGGAGAAGCACCGGGGAGCTGTTTTTT. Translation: CASSLDQQGRSTGELFF.